This T cell receptor (beta chain) was identified in a study of blood T cell repertoires in COVID-19. Overall study: There were acute and convalescent COVID-19 samples, and they came from the United States, Italy and Spain.

This CDR3 has 15 residues. Germline trimming cut 5 bases from V and 1 base from J; bases unmatched to any gene: 3. CDR1 is SGHTA, CDR2 FQGNSA, per germline. Patients in Seattle were enrolled during active infection, then followed longitudinally. Clones were sequenced by immunoSEQ multiplex PCR, and TCRdb holds only the in-frame ones, with some missing. The table records 150,000 to 200,000 clones, about 90% of them present only once. The clonotype originates from a young man with COVID-19, enrolled during active disease. The material sequenced was peripheral blood. The chain uses TRBV7-2 and TRBJ2-1, with 9 positions matching TRBD2. CDR3 DNA sequence: TGTGCCAGCAGCGTTAGCGGGAGTTCCTACAATGAGCAGTTCTTC. It specifies CASSVSGSSYNEQFF.